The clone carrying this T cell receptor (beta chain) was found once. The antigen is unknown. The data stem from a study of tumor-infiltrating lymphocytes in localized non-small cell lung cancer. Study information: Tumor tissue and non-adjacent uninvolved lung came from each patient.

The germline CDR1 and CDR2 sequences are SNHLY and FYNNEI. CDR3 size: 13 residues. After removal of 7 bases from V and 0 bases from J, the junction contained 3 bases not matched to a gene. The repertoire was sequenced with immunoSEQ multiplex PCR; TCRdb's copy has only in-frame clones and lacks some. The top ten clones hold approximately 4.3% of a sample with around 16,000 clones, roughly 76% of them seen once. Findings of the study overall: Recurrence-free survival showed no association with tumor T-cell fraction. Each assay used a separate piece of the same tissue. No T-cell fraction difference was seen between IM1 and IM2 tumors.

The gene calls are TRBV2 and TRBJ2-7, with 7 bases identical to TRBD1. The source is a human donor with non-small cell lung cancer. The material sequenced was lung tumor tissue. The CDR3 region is CASNRDSSYEQYF. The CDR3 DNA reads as TGTGCCAGCAACCGGGACAGCTCCTACGAGCAGTACTTC. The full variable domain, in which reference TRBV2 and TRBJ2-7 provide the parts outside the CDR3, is EPEVTQTPSHQVTQMGQEVILRCVPISNHLYFYWYRQILGQKVEFLVSFYNNEISEKSEIFDDQFSVERPDGSNFTLKIRSTKLEDSAMYFCASNRDSSYEQYFGPGTRLTVT.